The 14 T cell receptor beta chains in this list originate from one sample, sequenced in a study of blood T cell repertoires in COVID-19 (dated by TCRdb to about 2020). The library was produced with the immunoSEQ multiplex PCR assay. As stored in TCRdb, this immuneACCESS dataset retains in-frame rearrangements with V and J assigned. A fraction of the clones does not appear; measured against another copy, unresolved V genes explain less than half of the discrepancy, and the remainder lacks a known reason. The sample yields more than 95,000 clones; 89% were counted once. The ten top clones hold roughly a sixth of the sample. Sequencing was done on a sample of peripheral blood. These receptors were collected from a woman of 80 years or more in a cohort sampled during active COVID-19.

The V gene is TRBV21-1, the J gene TRBJ1-1. TRBV21-1 is designated a pseudogene. The CDR3 sequence is 17 residues long. The CDR3 bases are TGTGCCAGCAGCAAAGCTAATCCGGGAACCATGAACACTGAAGCTTTCTTT. Protein sequence: CASSKANPGTMNTEAFF.

This chain links TRBV24-1 with TRBJ2-3, with a weak D call TRBD2 (6 bases). The CDR3 is 18 residues long. CDR1 and CDR2 from the germline V gene are KGHDR and SFDVKD. V gave up 4 bases and J gave up 8 bases, with 27 bases separating them. CDR3 coding DNA: TGTGCCACCAGTGACTCCCGAGGCAGCGGCGTCGCGCGGGGTACGCAGTATTTT. Translation: CATSDSRGSGVARGTQYF.

This chain uses TRBV27 with TRBJ2-2, with D possibly matching TRBD1 (5 bases). The CDR3 loop spans 15 amino acids. V gave up 7 bases and J gave up 0 bases, with 12 bases separating them. Germline V lookup: CDR1 MNHEY, CDR2 SMNVEV (reference sequence). The CDR3 region is CASTLNRPNTGELFF. The CDR3, as DNA: TGTGCCAGCACCCTAAACAGGCCGAACACCGGGGAGCTGTTTTTT.

The chain joins TRBV5-5 to TRBJ1-3; unclear D gene. Germline CDR1 SGHKS, CDR2 YYEKEE (reference sequence). Between the trimmed V and J ends, which lost 4 bases and 0 bases, there was a span of 17 bases. The CDR3 runs 17 residues. This chain's CDR3 is CASSKITALSSGNTIYF. In DNA form, the CDR3 reads TGTGCCAGCAGCAAAATAACAGCTTTAAGCTCTGGAAACACCATATATTTT.

The rearrangement uses TRBV28 and TRBJ1-2; possibly TRBD1 for D (5 bases). CDR3 length: 15 residues. The V and J ends lost 3 bases and 2 bases respectively, with 13 bases between them. Germline V gene data show CDR1 as MDHEN and CDR2 as SYDVKM. The CDR3 DNA sequence: TGTGCCAGCAGTTTCTCGGGGGGGTACAACTATGGCTACACCTTC. This sequence encodes CASSFSGGYNYGYTF.

The gene calls are TRBV7-6 and TRBJ1-4; D ambiguous. V lost 1 base to trimming and J lost 4 bases, with 13 bases between them. The CDR3 covers 16 residues. Germline CDR1 reads SGHVS; CDR2 reads FNYEAQ. In DNA, the CDR3 is TGTGCCAGCAGCTTAGGGGGTCCCGGAGGTAATGAAAAACTGTTTTTT. It translates to CASSLGGPGGNEKLFF. Full variable domain (remainder filled in from reference TRBV7-6 and TRBJ1-4): GAGVSQSPRYKVTKRGQDVALRCDPISGHVSLYWYRQALGQGPEFLTYFNYEAQQDKSGLPNDRFSAERPEGSISTLTIQRTEQRDSAMYRCASSLGGPGGNEKLFFGSGTQLSVL.

The V gene is TRBV29-1, the J gene TRBJ2-7; possible D gene TRBD1, 6 bases. Looked up from germline, CDR1 is SQVTM and CDR2 is ANQGSEA. The V end lost 4 bases, the J end lost 9 bases, and 16 bases lay between the germline ends. The CDR3 spans 12 residues. The CDR3 DNA follows: TGCAGCGTTGGTCTACAGGGCGACGGGCAGTACTTC. This sequence encodes CSVGLQGDGQYF.

The rearrangement links TRBV21-1 to TRBJ1-1; the table names TRBD1, a call not compared with the DNA. TRBV21-1 represents a pseudogene. The CDR3 contains 15 residues. The CDR3 here is CASSKVRGRWTEAFF. The CDR3 coding sequence is TGTGCCAGCAGCAAAGTAAGGGGGCGATGGACTGAAGCTTTCTTT.

A note on this clone: This specimen includes other DNA sequences encoding the same CDR3. The rearrangement links TRBV6-5 to TRBJ1-1; D is possibly TRBD1 (5 bases). Trimming took 2 bases from V and 1 from J, leaving 8 bases between them. Germline V gives CDR1 MNHEY, CDR2 SVGAGI. The CDR3 contains 14 residues. The CDR3 DNA is TGTGCCAGCAGTTACGGGGGGGGGAACACTGAAGCTTTCTTT. Translating gives CASSYGGGNTEAFF.

V and J are TRBV21-1 and TRBJ2-7; the table calls TRBD1, which could not be checked here. TRBV21-1 is a known pseudogene. CDR3 length: 17 amino acids. The CDR3 DNA follows: TGTGCCAGCAGCAAGGGACAACCTAATCCGTTGTCCTACGAGCAGTACTTC. Protein product: CASSKGQPNPLSYEQYF.

Worth noting for this clone: A junction end diverges from the germline sequence, so it may reflect a read error. J is TRBJ2-6 and V is TRBV12-5, with TRBD2 identical over 7 bases. The CDR3 extends over 16 amino acids. Looked up from germline, CDR1 is LGHNT and CDR2 is FRNRAP. CDR3 amino acids: CACGFGGGFGANVLTF. The CDR3, as DNA: TGTGCTTGTGGTTTTGGGGGGGGTTTTGGGGCCAACGTCCTGACTTTC.

As for this clone: Sequence at one end of the junction differs from germline and may be a read error. The rearrangement links TRBV3-1 (or the pseudogene TRBV3-2) to TRBJ2-1; TRBD2 matches at 8 bases. This CDR3 has 12 residues. Germline CDR1 reads LGHDT; CDR2 reads YNNKEL (reference sequence). The CDR3: CVSSQDRGGEFF. The CDR3 nucleotides are TGTGTCAGCAGCCAAGATCGGGGGGGCGAGTTCTTC.

The V gene is TRBV28, the J gene TRBJ2-5; 8 nucleotides align to TRBD2. The CDR3 sequence is 14 residues long. Germline assignment: CDR1 MDHEN and CDR2 SYDVKM. V lost 6 bases to trimming and J lost 1 base; unmatched junction nucleotides: 4. The CDR3 DNA sequence: TGTGCCAGCAGACTCGGGGGGGTCCAAGAGACCCAGTACTTC. Translating it yields CASRLGGVQETQYF.

The V and J genes are TRBV7-2 and TRBJ2-1, with 11 positions matching TRBD2. V lost 1 base and J lost 7; bases outside the gene matches: 3. The CDR3 covers 15 residues. Germline CDR1 reads SGHTA; CDR2 reads FQGNSA. The DNA for the CDR3 is TGTGCCAGCAGCTTAGGGGTAGCGGGAGGGAATGAGCAGTTCTTC. Protein: CASSLGVAGGNEQFF.